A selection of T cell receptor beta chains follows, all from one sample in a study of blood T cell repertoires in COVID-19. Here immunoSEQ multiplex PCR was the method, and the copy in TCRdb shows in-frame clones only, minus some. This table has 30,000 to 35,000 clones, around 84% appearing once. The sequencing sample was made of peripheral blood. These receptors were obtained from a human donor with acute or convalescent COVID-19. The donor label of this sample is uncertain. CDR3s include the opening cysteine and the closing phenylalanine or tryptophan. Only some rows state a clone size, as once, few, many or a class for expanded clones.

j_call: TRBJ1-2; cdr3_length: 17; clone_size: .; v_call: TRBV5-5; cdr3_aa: CASSLLTGGMLNYGYTF
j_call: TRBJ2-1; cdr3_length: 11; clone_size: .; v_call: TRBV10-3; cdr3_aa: CAISAGNEQFF
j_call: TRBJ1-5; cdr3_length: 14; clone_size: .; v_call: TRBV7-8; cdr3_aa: CASSLGRGNQPQHF
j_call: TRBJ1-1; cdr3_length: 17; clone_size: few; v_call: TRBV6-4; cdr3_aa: CASSDRQGERLNTEAFF
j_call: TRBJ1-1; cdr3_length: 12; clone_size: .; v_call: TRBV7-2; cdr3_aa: CASSLDAGVAFF
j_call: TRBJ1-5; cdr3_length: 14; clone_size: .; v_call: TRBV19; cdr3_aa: CASSVTGGNQPQHF
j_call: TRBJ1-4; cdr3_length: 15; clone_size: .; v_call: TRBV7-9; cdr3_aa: CASSFRQGLGEKLFF
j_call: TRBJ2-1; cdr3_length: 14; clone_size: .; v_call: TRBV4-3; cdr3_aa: CASSPNPLADEQFF
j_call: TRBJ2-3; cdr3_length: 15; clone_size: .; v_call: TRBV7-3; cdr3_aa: CASSPQPGLADTQYF
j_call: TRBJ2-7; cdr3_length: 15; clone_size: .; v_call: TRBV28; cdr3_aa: CASSAHRGLSYEQYF
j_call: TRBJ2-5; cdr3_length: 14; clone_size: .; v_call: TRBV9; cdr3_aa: CASSGGQLQETQYF
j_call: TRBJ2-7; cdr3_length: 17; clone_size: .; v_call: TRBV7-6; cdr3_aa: CASSSLEVGYFAYEQYF
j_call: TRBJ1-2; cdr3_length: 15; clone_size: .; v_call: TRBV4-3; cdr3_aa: CASSQETEEFYGYTF
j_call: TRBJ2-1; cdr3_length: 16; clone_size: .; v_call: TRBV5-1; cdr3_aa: CASSLAGTSGPNEQFF
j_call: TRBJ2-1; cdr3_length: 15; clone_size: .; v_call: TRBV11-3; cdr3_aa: CASSLGTSNYNEQFF
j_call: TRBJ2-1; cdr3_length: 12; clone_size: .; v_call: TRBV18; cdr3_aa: CASSQQGREQFF
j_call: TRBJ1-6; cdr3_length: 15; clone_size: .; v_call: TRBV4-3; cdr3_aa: CASSQGSRVYSPLHF
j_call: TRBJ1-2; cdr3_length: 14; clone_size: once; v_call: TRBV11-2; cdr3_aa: CASSSIGTAYGYTF
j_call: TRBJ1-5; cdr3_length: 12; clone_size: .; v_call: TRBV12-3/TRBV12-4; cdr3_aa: CASNYGDQPQHF
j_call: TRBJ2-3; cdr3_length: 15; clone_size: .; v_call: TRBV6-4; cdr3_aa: CASSDRGQATDTQYF
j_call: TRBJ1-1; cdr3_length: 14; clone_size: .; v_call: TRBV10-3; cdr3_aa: CAISAEVRNTEAFF
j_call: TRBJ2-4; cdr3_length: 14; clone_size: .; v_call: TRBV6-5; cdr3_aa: CASSQGQGANIQYF
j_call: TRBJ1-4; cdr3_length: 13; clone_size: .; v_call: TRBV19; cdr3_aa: CASSIETFEKLFF
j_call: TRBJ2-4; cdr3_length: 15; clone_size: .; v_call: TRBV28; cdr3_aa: CASSLASGGKNIQYF
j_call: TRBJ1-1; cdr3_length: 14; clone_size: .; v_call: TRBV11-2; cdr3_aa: CASSTGDRVTEAFF
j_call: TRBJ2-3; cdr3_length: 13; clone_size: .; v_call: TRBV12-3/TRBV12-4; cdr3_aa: CASSFGGGASLYF
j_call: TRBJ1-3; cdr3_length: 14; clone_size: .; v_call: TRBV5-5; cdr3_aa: CASSLQGTGNTIYF
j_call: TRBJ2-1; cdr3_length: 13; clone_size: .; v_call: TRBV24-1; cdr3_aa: CATSDPNYNEQFF
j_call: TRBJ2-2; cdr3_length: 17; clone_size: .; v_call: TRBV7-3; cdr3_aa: CASSLLPAGANTGELFF
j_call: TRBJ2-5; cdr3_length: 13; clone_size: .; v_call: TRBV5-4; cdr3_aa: CASSLGVRETQYF
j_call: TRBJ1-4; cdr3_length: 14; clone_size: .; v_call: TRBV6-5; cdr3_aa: CASSPDIAYEKLFF
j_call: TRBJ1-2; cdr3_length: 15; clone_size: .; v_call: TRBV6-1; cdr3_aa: CASSEEQGRGEGYTF
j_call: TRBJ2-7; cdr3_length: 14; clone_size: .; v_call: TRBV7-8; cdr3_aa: CASSLGTSDYEQYF
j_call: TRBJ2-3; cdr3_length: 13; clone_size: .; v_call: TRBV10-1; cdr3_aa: CASSRQASDTQYF
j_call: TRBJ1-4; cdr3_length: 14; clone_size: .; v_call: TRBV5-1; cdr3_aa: CASSQTPTNEKLFF
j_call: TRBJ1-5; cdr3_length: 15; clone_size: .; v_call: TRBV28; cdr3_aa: CASRREGGLNQPQHF
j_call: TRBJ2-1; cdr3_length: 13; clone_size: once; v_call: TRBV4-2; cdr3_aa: CASSQDPDREQFF
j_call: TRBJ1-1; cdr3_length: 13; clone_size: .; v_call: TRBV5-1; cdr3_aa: CASSPLVGTEAFF
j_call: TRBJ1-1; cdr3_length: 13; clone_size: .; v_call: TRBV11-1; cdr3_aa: CASSFKQNTEAFF
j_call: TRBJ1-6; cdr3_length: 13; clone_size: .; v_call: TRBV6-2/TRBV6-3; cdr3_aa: CASSYTENSPLHF
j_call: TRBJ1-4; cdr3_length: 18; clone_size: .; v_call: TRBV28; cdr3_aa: CASSSYGQGATTNEKLFF
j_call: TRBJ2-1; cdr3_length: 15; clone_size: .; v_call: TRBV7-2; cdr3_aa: CASSPGTSGLNEQFF
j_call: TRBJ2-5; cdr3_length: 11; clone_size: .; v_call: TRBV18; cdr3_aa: CASSPGETQYF
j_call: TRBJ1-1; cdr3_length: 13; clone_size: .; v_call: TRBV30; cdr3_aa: CAWRGGISTEAFF
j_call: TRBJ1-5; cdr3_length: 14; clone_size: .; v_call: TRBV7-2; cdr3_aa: CASSLWVGGQPQHF
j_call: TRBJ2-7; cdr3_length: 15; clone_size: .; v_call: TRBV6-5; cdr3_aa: CASRDLAGGSHEQYF
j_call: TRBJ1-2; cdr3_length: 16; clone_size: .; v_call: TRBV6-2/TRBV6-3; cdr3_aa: CASSYPDRVQSYGYTF
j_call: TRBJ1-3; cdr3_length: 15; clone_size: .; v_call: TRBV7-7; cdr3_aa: CASSLYRGSGNTIYF
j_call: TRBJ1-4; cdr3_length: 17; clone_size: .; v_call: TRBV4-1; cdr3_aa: CASSHGPSGDVNEKLFF
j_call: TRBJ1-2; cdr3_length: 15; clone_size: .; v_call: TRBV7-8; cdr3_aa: CASSLSTGLTYGYTF
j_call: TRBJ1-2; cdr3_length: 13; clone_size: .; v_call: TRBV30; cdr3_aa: CAWTLGGAYGYTF
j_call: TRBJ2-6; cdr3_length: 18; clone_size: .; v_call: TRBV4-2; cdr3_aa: CASSQEGQGISGANVLTF
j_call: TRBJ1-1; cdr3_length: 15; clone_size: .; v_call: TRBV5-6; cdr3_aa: CASSFQGGLNTEAFF
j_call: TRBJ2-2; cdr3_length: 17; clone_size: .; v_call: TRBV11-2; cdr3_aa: CASSFLTQGGYTGELFF
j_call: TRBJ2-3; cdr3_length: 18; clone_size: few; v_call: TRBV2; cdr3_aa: CASSPAKGSGRASHTQYF